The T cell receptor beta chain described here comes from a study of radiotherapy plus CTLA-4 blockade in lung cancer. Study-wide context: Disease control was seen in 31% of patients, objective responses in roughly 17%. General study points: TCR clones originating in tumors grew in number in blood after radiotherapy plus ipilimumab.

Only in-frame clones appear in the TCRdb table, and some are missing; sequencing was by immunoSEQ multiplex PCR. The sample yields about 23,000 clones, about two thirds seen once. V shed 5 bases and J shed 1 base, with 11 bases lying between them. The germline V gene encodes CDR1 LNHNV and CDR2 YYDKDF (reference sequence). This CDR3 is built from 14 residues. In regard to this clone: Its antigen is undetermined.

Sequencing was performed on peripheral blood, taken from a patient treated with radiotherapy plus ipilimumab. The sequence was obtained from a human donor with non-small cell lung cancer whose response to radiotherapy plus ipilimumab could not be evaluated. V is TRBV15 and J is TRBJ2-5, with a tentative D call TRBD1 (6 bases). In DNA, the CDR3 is TGTGCCACCAGCGGAGGACAGATCCAAGAGACCCAGTACTTC. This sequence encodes CATSGGQIQETQYF. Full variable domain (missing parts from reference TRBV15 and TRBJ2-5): DAMVIQNPRYQVTQFGKPVTLSCSQTLNHNVMYWYQQKSSQAPKLLFHYYDKDFNNEADTPDNFQSRRPNTSFCFLDIRSPGLGDTAMYLCATSGGQIQETQYFGPGTRLLVL.